Shown below are 3 T cell receptor beta chains from a single sample sequenced in a study of monozygotic twins with inflammatory bowel disease. TCRdb re-called the 5' RACE reads and gives one entry per CDR3 protein, without DNA. The sample has approximately 400,000 distinct CDR3 sequences. Sample: blood. Every receptor here comes from a human donor with ulcerative colitis or Crohn's disease, or a healthy co-twin of an affected twin (not recorded which).

The chain joins TRBV5-1 to TRBJ1-1; TCRdb names TRBD1, which stays unverified in the absence of DNA. Germline V gives CDR1 SGHRS, CDR2 YFSETQ. The CDR3 totals 18 residues. This CDR3 is CASSFSTAVGRMDTEAFF.

The chain carries TRBV6-1 and TRBJ1-1; TCRdb names TRBD1, which stays unverified in the absence of DNA. The germline V gene encodes CDR1 MNHNS and CDR2 SASEGT. CDR3 length equals 14 residues. The CDR3 reads CASSETGVNTEAFF.

The V call is TRBV5-1, the J call TRBJ2-1; TCRdb selects TRBD1, and the lack of DNA leaves this call unchecked. Germline CDR1 reads SGHRS; CDR2 reads YFSETQ. The CDR3 is 15 residues long. The CDR3 loop reads CASSLAAGDHNEQFF.